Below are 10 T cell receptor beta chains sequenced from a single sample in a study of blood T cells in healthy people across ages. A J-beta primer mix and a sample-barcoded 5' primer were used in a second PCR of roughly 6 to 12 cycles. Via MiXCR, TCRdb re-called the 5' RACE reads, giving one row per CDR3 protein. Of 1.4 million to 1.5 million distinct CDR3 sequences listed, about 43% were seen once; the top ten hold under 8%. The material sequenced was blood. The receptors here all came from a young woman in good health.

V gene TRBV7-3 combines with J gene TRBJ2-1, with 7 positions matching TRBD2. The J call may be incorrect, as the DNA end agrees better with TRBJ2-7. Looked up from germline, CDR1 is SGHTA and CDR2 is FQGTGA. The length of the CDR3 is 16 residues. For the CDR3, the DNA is TGTGCCAGCAGCTTAATGGGACTAAGCTCCTACAATGAGCAGTACTTC. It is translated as CASSLMGLSSYNEQYF.

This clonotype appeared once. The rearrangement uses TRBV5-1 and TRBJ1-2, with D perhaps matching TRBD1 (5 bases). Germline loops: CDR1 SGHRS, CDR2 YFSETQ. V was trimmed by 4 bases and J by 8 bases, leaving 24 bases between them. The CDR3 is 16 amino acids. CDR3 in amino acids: CASSGGGTLPYTGYTF. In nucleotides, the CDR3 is TGCGCCAGCAGCGGGGGGGGAACTCTGCCTTACACGGGCTACACCTTC. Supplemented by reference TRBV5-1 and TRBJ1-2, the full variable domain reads KAGVTQTPRYLIKTRGQQVTLSCSPISGHRSVSWYQQTPGQGLQFLFEYFSETQRNKGNFPGRFSGRQFSNSRSEMNVSTLELGDSALYLCASSGGGTLPYTGYTFGSGTRLTVV.

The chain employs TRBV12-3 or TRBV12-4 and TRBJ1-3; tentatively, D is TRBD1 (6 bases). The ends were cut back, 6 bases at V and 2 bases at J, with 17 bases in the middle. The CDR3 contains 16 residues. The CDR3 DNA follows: TGTGCCAGCAGCCCCAGTTTGGCAGGGGCTGGAAACACCATATATTTT. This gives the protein CASSPSLAGAGNTIYF.

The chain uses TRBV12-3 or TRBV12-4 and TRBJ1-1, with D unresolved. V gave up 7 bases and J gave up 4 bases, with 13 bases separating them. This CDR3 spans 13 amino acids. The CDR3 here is CASTDLVCTEAFF. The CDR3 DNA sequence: TGTGCCAGCACTGATCTTGTCTGCACTGAAGCTTTCTTT.

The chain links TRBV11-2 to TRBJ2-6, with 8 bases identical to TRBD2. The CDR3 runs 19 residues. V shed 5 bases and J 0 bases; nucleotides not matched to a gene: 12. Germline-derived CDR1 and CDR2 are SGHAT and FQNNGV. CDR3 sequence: CASSAPGGPTSSGANVLTF. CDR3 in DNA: TGTGCCAGCAGCGCTCCGGGGGGGCCCACCAGCTCTGGGGCCAACGTCCTGACTTTC.

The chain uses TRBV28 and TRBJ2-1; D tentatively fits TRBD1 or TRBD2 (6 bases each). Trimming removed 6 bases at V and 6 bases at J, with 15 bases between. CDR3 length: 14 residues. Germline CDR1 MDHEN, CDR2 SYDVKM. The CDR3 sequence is CASRTGAQGNEQFF. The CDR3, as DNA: TGTGCCAGCAGAACGGGGGCACAGGGCAATGAGCAGTTCTTC.

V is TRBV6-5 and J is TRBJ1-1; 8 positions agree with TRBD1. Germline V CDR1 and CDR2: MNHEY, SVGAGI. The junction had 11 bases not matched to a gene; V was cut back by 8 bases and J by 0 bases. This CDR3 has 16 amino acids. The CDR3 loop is CASYLSGGPMNTEAFF. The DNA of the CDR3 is TGTGCCAGCTACTTGTCAGGGGGCCCGATGAACACTGAAGCTTTCTTT.

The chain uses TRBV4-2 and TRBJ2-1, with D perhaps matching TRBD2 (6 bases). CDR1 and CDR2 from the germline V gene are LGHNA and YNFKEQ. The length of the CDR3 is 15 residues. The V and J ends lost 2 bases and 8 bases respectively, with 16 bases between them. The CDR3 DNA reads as TGTGCCAGCAGCCAAAGTGGGACTGGAGGTGATGAGCAGTTCTTC. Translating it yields CASSQSGTGGDEQFF.

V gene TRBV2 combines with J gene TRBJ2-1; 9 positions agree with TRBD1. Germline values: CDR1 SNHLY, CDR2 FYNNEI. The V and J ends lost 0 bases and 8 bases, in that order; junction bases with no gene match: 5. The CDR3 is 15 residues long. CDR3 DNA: TGTGCCAGCAGTGAAGCACAGGGGGCCAAGGATGAGCAGTTCTTC. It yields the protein CASSEAQGAKDEQFF.

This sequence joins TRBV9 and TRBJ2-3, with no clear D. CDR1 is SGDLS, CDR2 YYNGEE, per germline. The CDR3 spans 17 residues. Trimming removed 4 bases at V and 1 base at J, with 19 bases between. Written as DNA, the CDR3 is TGTGCCAGCAGCATTGACGCACCTCGCATGGGCACAGATACGCAGTATTTT. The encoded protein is CASSIDAPRMGTDTQYF.